The source of this T cell receptor beta chain is a study of blood T cell repertoires in COVID-19. Overall study: Samples representing acute and convalescent COVID-19 were sourced from the United States, Italy and Spain.

Using immunoSEQ multiplex PCR, the repertoire was profiled, and TCRdb retains in-frame clones only, with some absent. The table has 130,000 to 150,000 clones, approximately 92% seen once; the top ten hold roughly 12%. Seattle cases were enrolled at active infection and followed longitudinally. Sequences were obtained from peripheral blood. The sequence was collected from a young man with COVID-19, enrolled during active disease.

The CDR3 DNA reads as TGTGCCAGTAGTATAGGGGCGGGAACCACAGATACGCAGTATTTT. Amino acid sequence: CASSIGAGTTDTQYF. The V and J genes are TRBV19 and TRBJ2-3; possible D gene TRBD2, 6 bases. V was cut by 1 base and J by 2 bases, with 10 bases left in between. The CDR3 has 15 amino acids. Germline V CDR1 and CDR2: LNHDA, SQIVND (reference sequence).